This T cell receptor beta chain was identified during a study of human T cells and chemical hapten exposure. As for time point: patch test 3, about 24 weeks after DPC sensitization. Treatment meaning: therapeutic diphenylcyclopropenone sensitization with weekly scalp DPC. Total RNA was isolated from whole blood that had not been fractionated. The CDR3 length is 14 residues. The germline V gene encodes CDR1 SEHNR and CDR2 FQNEAQ (reference sequence). Trimming cost V 5 bases and J 3 bases, with 12 bases left between them. From the RACE reads, TCRdb called clonotypes with MiXCR, one entry per CDR3 protein. The sample includes fewer than 50,000 distinct CDR3 sequences, approximately 9.5% of them seen just once. This clonotype was picked up many times.

This material consisted of whole blood, taken in connection with sensitization to the hapten diphenylcyclopropenone (DPC). The chain has TRBV7-9 and TRBJ2-3; D unclear. The sequence came from a man between 50 and 59 years old with alopecia areata. Some clones in this sample may be carry-over from other donors' samples. The CDR3 region has the DNA TGTGCCAGCAGCCAACCGACCGGGACAGATACGCAGTATTTT. Translating it yields CASSQPTGTDTQYF.